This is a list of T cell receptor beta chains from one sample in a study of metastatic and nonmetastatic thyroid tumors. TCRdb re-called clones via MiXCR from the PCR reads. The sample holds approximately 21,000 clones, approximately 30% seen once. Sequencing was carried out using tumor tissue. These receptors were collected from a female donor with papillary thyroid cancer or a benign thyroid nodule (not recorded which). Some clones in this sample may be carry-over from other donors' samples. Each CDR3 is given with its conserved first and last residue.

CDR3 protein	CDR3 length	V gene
CASSLDRGNSPLHF	14	TRBV11-1
CASRSGTSGGPLLDTQYF	18	TRBV12-3/TRBV12-4
CSARDRGLGGFSGYTF	16	TRBV20-1
CALQVLYEQYF	11	TRBV30
CASSQLPGQYNSPLHF	16	TRBV7-2
CASSPGLSYEQYF	13	TRBV5-4
CASSYDIPGWYSNEQYF	17	TRBV6-2/TRBV6-3
CASLRNYEQYF	11	TRBV30
CANGPPRGQGAGGTEAFF	18	TRBV12-3/TRBV12-4
CASSGVIAGMDTQYF	15	TRBV10-1
CASSPRQGAFTEAFF	15	TRBV11-1
CASSSRGGAFF	11	TRBV27
CASGVKNTWELFF	13	TRBV19
CSARAGGPYNEQFF	14	TRBV20-1
CARSRVFNQPQHF	13	TRBV30
CASSSGLAGALELFF	15	TRBV7-8
CASSLQLDTEAFF	13	TRBV11-2
CASSSTQERGGWDEQFF	17	TRBV11-1
CSASLYEQYF	10	TRBV20-1
CATSDWTGGNQPQHF	15	TRBV27
CASIPRIGDSYNSPLHF	17	TRBV11-1
CSSSQDQQGVGETQYF	16	TRBV3-1
CSASVDSQGNTIYF	14	TRBV20-1
CASSPSQETQYF	12	TRBV18
CASSILSRGTDTQYF	15	TRBV19
CASSLLTGTPSYNSPLHF	18	TRBV7-2
CASSESGGAEYEQYF	15	TRBV2
CASSLQGASAGELFF	15	TRBV5-4
CASSFALAGSSYEQYF	16	TRBV27
CASSWVQDYSPLHF	14	TRBV5-1
CASTDGVGEQFF	12	TRBV6-4
CASRWLAVGDQFF	13	TRBV7-9
CASSINAAGGSYEQYF	16	TRBV19
CASSEALRAGGLRNEQYF	18	TRBV6-1
CASSGLTYEQYF	12	TRBV6-1
CASSSGQGALANYGYTF	17	TRBV28
CASSEPGQGRSYNSPLHF	18	TRBV6-1
CSARDRSRNYGYTF	14	TRBV20-1
CAISPGQGNYEQFF	14	TRBV10-3
CSANPTGTGSSGYTF	15	TRBV20-1